The 22 T cell receptor beta chains below were found in one sample sequenced in a study of shared clonotypes between healthy human individuals. Generated by immunoSEQ multiplex PCR, the TCRdb table keeps only in-frame clones and is missing some. Among over a million clones listed, about 98.5% were seen once. Material for sequencing was naive CD4+ T cells sorted from blood. Subset indicated: CD45RA+ positively selected. Receptors were obtained from a man aged 25 to 40 in good health.

The rearrangement joins TRBV13 to TRBJ2-7, with 8 bases identical to TRBD2. CDR3 length: 15 residues. The trim removed 5 bases at V and 7 bases at J, leaving 13 bases unmatched. In germline, CDR1 is PRHDT, CDR2 FYEKMQ (reference sequence). In DNA, the CDR3 is TGTGCCAGCAGCGAATTCGCGGGAGGTTTGTGGGAGCAGTACTTC. This sequence encodes CASSEFAGGLWEQYF.

The sample holds one count of this clone. V and J are TRBV5-5 and TRBJ2-1; D gene uncertain. The CDR3 sequence is 18 residues long. Looked up from germline, CDR1 is SGHKS and CDR2 is YYEKEE (reference sequence). V lost 9 bases and J lost 0, with 25 bases in between. The chain's CDR3 is CANRTGGISISSYNEQFF. The CDR3 bases are TGTGCCAACAGAACGGGTGGGATCTCCATTAGCTCCTACAATGAGCAGTTCTTC.

The J gene is TRBJ2-7, the V gene TRBV6-5; 10 nucleotides match TRBD2. The V and J ends lost 6 bases and 3 bases, in that order; junction bases with no gene match: 8. Looked up from germline, CDR1 is MNHEY and CDR2 is SVGAGI. The CDR3 loop spans 15 amino acids. CDR3 region: CASSILAGTSYEQYF. The DNA of the CDR3 is TGTGCCAGCAGCATACTAGCGGGGACGAGCTACGAGCAGTACTTC.

The chain combines TRBV29-1 with TRBJ1-1, with D uncertain. Germline CDR1 is SQVTM and CDR2 is ANQGSEA. The CDR3 spans 13 residues. CDR3 sequence: CSTGDTLNTEAFF. DNA of the CDR3: TGCAGTACGGGAGATACATTGAACACTGAAGCTTTCTTT.

The CDR3 DNA follows: TGCGCCAGCAGCCAGGGCGACAGGGGGAGATCCTACGAGCAGTACTTC. Its protein product is CASSQGDRGRSYEQYF. The V gene is TRBV4-3, the J gene TRBJ2-7, with 9 bases matching TRBD1. Germline CDR1 and CDR2: LGHNA and YSLEER. V lost 3 bases to trimming and J lost 1 base; unmatched junction nucleotides: 7. The CDR3 loop spans 16 amino acids.

As for this clone: Other DNA variants within this sample encode the same CDR3. As DNA, the CDR3 is TGTGCCAGCAGCGTACAGGGACAAAACACTGAAGCTTTCTTT. It yields the protein CASSVQGQNTEAFF. The V gene is TRBV9, the J gene TRBJ1-1; D perhaps matches TRBD1 (6 bases). The CDR3 covers 14 residues. Trimming shortened V by 1 base and J by 2 bases, and 9 bases separated the two germline ends. Germline V CDR1 and CDR2: SGDLS, YYNGEE.

For this clone: The sample holds other DNA sequences that translate to the same CDR3. The rearrangement uses TRBV7-9 and TRBJ1-3; no clear D gene. This CDR3 is 15 amino acids long. Deletions cut 2 bases from V and 0 bases from J, with 8 bases between. Germline lookup yields CDR1 SEHNR and CDR2 FQNEAQ (reference sequence). The CDR3 spells CASSLTGDSGNTIYF. CDR3 sequence (DNA): TGTGCCAGCAGCTTAACCGGAGACTCTGGAAACACCATATATTTT. The full variable domain, with the rest looked up from reference TRBV7-9 and TRBJ1-3, is DTGVSQNPRHKITKRGQNVTFRCDPISEHNRLYWYRQTLGQGPEFLTYFQNEAQLEKSRLLSDRFSAERPKGSFSTLEIQRTEQGDSAMYLCASSLTGDSGNTIYFGEGSWLTVV.

This clone appeared a single time. V is TRBV5-1 and J is TRBJ2-5; 7 bases match TRBD1. Germline-derived CDR1 and CDR2 are SGHRS and YFSETQ. The CDR3 spans 14 residues. The V gene end was trimmed by 6 bases and the J gene end by 2 bases; junction bases not matched to a gene: 7. The CDR3 reads CASTPGQDQETQYF. In DNA form, the CDR3 reads TGCGCCAGCACCCCCGGACAGGATCAAGAGACCCAGTACTTC. The variable domain in full, with the rest retrieved from reference TRBV5-1 and TRBJ2-5, is KAGVTQTPRYLIKTRGQQVTLSCSPISGHRSVSWYQQTPGQGLQFLFEYFSETQRNKGNFPGRFSGRQFSNSRSEMNVSTLELGDSALYLCASTPGQDQETQYFGPGTRLLVL.

Comments on this clone: The same CDR3 also results from other DNA sequences found in this sample. V usage is TRBV20-1 and J usage is TRBJ2-5; D is undetermined. The V end was cut by 4 bases, the J end by 2 bases, with 5 bases between. The CDR3 sequence is 11 residues long. Looked up from germline, CDR1 is DFQATT and CDR2 is SNEGSKA (reference sequence). In DNA form, the CDR3 reads TGCAGTGCTACCTGGCAAGAGACCCAGTACTTC. Its translation is CSATWQETQYF.

The rearrangement links TRBV30 to TRBJ2-7; D remains unclear. Germline-derived CDR1 and CDR2 are GTSNPN and SVGIG (reference sequence). The CDR3 sequence is 14 residues long. V was cut by 4 bases and J by 7 bases, with 20 bases left in between. The DNA for the CDR3 is TGTGCCTGGAATTTTTACGGTCAAAACCGGGAGCAGTACTTC. This gives the protein CAWNFYGQNREQYF.

The V and J genes are TRBV4-2 and TRBJ2-5; tentatively, D is TRBD1 (6 bases). This CDR3 comprises 14 residues. Germline V gives CDR1 LGHNA, CDR2 YNFKEQ. Trimming removed 4 bases from V and 4 bases from J, with 13 bases in between. CDR3 DNA: TGTGCCAGCAGCCCCGCCGGGACACTAGAGACCCAGTACTTC. Amino acid sequence: CASSPAGTLETQYF.

This chain joins TRBV7-6 and TRBJ2-3; tentative D call: TRBD2 (5 bases). The V gene lost 4 bases and the J gene lost 6 bases, with 11 bases spanning the gap. The CDR3 sequence is 13 residues long. Germline V gene lookup returns CDR1 SGHVS and CDR2 FNYEAQ. CDR3 sequence reads: CASSSSRRDTQYF. The CDR3 nucleotides read TGTGCCAGCAGCTCTTCGAGGAGGGATACGCAGTATTTT.

This chain joins TRBV6-5 and TRBJ2-2, with a weak D call TRBD2 (5 bases). The V and J ends lost 5 bases and 7 bases respectively, with 11 bases between them. Per germline, CDR1 MNHEY and CDR2 SVGAGI. The CDR3 runs 13 residues. This CDR3 reads CASSNQEVGELFF. Here the CDR3 DNA reads TGTGCCAGCAGTAACCAGGAGGTCGGGGAGCTGTTTTTT.

The J gene is TRBJ2-7, the V gene TRBV7-2; 14 bases agree with TRBD2. V shed 8 bases and J 4 bases; nucleotides not matched to a gene: 7. CDR1 and CDR2 (germline): SGHTA, FQGNSA. The CDR3 is 15 amino acids. The CDR3 loop is CASRGTSGSVYEQYF. The CDR3 DNA reads TGTGCCAGCCGAGGGACTAGCGGGAGTGTATACGAGCAGTACTTC.

This clone was detected once. This chain joins TRBV7-9 and TRBJ2-2; D ambiguous. Trimming stripped 5 bases from V and 0 bases from J, with 7 bases between. The CDR3 runs to 14 residues. Germline V gene sequence: CDR1 SEHNR, CDR2 FQNEAQ (reference sequence). The DNA of the CDR3 is TGTGCCAGCAGCCCACGGACGAACACCGGGGAGCTGTTTTTT. This encodes CASSPRTNTGELFF.

The chain is built from TRBV5-1 and TRBJ1-1; D perhaps matches TRBD1 (5 bases). Germline CDR1 SGHRS, CDR2 YFSETQ. Trimming took 4 bases from V and 1 from J, leaving 17 bases between them. CDR3 length equals 16 residues. The DNA for the CDR3 is TGCGCCAGCAGCCCCGGTCCCGGGACGGGGAACACTGAAGCTTTCTTT. Protein sequence: CASSPGPGTGNTEAFF. Together with reference TRBV5-1 and TRBJ1-1, the CDR3 gives the full variable domain: KAGVTQTPRYLIKTRGQQVTLSCSPISGHRSVSWYQQTPGQGLQFLFEYFSETQRNKGNFPGRFSGRQFSNSRSEMNVSTLELGDSALYLCASSPGPGTGNTEAFFGQGTRLTVV.

The chain has TRBV4-1 and TRBJ1-1; weak D call: TRBD1 (6 bases). The CDR3 has 19 amino acids. Trimming took 0 bases from V and 2 from J, leaving 22 bases between them. The germline gives CDR1 MGHRA, CDR2 YSYEKL. The CDR3 spells CASSQDPAGAPIGNTEAFF. For the CDR3, the DNA is TGCGCCAGCAGCCAAGATCCGGCGGGGGCCCCAATCGGCAACACTGAAGCTTTCTTT.

CDR3 sequence reads: CAIRQQGGNAASGGYTDTQYF. The CDR3 nucleotides read TGTGCCATCAGGCAACAGGGGGGGAATGCTGCTAGCGGGGGATACACAGATACGCAGTATTTT. This rearrangement joins TRBV10-3 to TRBJ2-3; TRBD2 matches 10 bases. The CDR3 consists of 21 residues. V shed 6 bases, J shed 2 bases, and the junction held 23 bases outside the gene matches. CDR1 ENHRY and CDR2 SYGVKD come from the germline V gene.

V and J are TRBV5-6 and TRBJ2-3; TRBD1 is a possible D gene (5 bases). Per the germline V gene, CDR1 is SGHDT and CDR2 is YYEEEE. The germline V and J ends were trimmed by 3 bases and 4 bases, with 15 bases remaining between them. The CDR3 consists of 15 residues. CDR3 in DNA: TGTGCCAGCAGCTCTTTAGGGGTCGCCCCAGATACGCAGTATTTT. The encoded protein is CASSSLGVAPDTQYF.

The chain joins TRBV18 to TRBJ2-1; 9 positions match TRBD2. This CDR3 comprises 16 residues. The V and J ends lost 0 bases and 8 bases, in that order; junction bases with no gene match: 8. The germline V gene encodes CDR1 KGHSH and CDR2 LQKENI. CDR3 nucleotides: TGTGCCAGCTCACCACCGGGGGTAGCGGGAGTCCATGAGCAGTTCTTC. Its translation is CASSPPGVAGVHEQFF.

J is TRBJ1-2 and V is TRBV6-5; no clear D. The CDR3 runs 13 residues. Germline V gene sequence: CDR1 MNHEY, CDR2 SVGAGI. Trimming left V 4 bases short and J 8 bases short, with 14 bases between. CDR3 nucleotides: TGTGCCAGCAGTTCCCCTCCTATGTTCGGCTACACCTTC. This sequence encodes CASSSPPMFGYTF.

The CDR3 is CASNGWRADHEQFF. The CDR3 bases are TGTGCCAGCAATGGGTGGCGGGCCGACCATGAGCAGTTCTTC. The V and J genes are TRBV28 and TRBJ2-1; the D gene is possibly TRBD2 (5 bases). Trimming shortened V by 7 bases and J by 8 bases, and 18 bases separated the two germline ends. Germline CDR1 is MDHEN and CDR2 is SYDVKM. This CDR3 is built from 14 residues.